This T cell receptor (beta chain) derives from a study of T cell repertoires in aging, cancer and after chemotherapy. Background on the study: The full dataset contained several million TCR reads.

Overall study results and limits: In healthy donors, age-related TCR diversity loss mainly reflected lost richness. Age-matched healthy donors had significantly more diverse, less clonal blood TCR repertoires than untreated cancer patients. In each cancer cohort, median generation probability increased across chemotherapy, suggesting thymic output rebounded.

Germline V gene lookup returns CDR1 SEHNR and CDR2 FQNEAQ (reference sequence). V lost 5 bases to trimming and J lost 4 bases, with 11 bases between them. The CDR3 runs to 14 residues. Multiplex touch-down PCR with TRB-A/B primers amplified rearranged V-D-J TRB sequences. TCRdb independently ran MiXCR on the multiplex PCR reads; one entry per CDR3 protein. The profile shows over 6,000 distinct CDR3 sequences, around 40% of them singletons. Amplification of TCR beta used genomic DNA extracted from peripheral blood. With regard to this clonotype: Its specificity is unknown.

Material for sequencing was blood. The origin of this receptor is a human donor in good health. This chain uses TRBV7-9 with TRBJ1-4, with TRBD1 as a possible D gene (5 bases). This chain's CDR3 is CASSPTVFNEKLFF. As DNA, the CDR3 is TGTGCCAGCAGCCCGACAGTGTTTAATGAAAAACTGTTTTTT.